This T cell receptor beta chain was recovered during a study of T cell repertoires in aging, cancer and after chemotherapy. Study results and limitations: Median generation probability rose over the chemotherapy interval in each cancer cohort, suggesting rebound thymic output. In healthy donors, age-related TCR diversity loss mainly reflected lost richness.

The length of the CDR3 is 12 residues. The V gene lost 7 bases and the J gene lost 6 bases, with 12 bases spanning the gap. CDR1 is MNHNS, CDR2 SASEGT, per germline. The template was genomic DNA from peripheral blood, not RNA. A mixed TRB-A/B primer pool amplified rearranged TRB by multiplex touch-down PCR. A single record per CDR3 protein comes from TCRdb applying MiXCR to the multiplex PCR reads. In the table there are 10,000 to 15,000 distinct CDR3 sequences, under 35% of which are singletons. This clonotype was seen only a few times. Its antigen is as yet unknown. The source is a human donor with a blood cancer. Sequencing was performed on blood. The rearrangement links TRBV6-1 to TRBJ1-1; D not certain. CDR3: CASTRVGAEAFF. The CDR3 nucleotides read TGTGCCAGCACCCGGGTCGGTGCTGAAGCTTTCTTT.